Reported below is one TCR beta chain. Its antigen is not identified. Germline assignment: CDR1 LNHDA and CDR2 SQIVND (reference sequence). The CDR3 has 12 residues. Trimming cost V 6 bases and J 0 bases, with 5 bases left between them. The data stem from a study of cytomegalovirus exposure and HLA in healthy donors. Study information: A later analysis reported the same platform for the roughly 120 validation repertoires and the 666 first-cohort repertoires.

The repertoire was sequenced with immunoSEQ multiplex PCR; TCRdb's copy has only in-frame clones and lacks some. The repertoire consists of around 61,000 clones, with around 94% occurring once and the leading ten covering roughly 1.2%. The study's findings and limits: Rare TCR sequences predominated, though certain public TCRs were found in many donors. The study labeled 170 or so TCR beta chains cytomegalovirus-associated.

The rearrangement uses TRBV19 and TRBJ1-2; no reliable D call. This receptor was obtained from a man younger than 35 in good health and CMV-seronegative. The sequenced material came from PBMCs. The CDR3, as DNA: TGTGCCAGTAGCGTTTCTAACTATGGCTACACCTTC. Translating it yields CASSVSNYGYTF.